This TCR beta chain was obtained from a study of tumor and adjacent non-tumor tissue in lung cancer. Study details: Patients comprised some eleven adenocarcinoma, a couple of squamous cell carcinoma and 1 small cell lung cancer.

This sample's RNA came from whole unsorted tissue. More than 3 cm separated this lung sample from the edge of the tumor. The study's findings and limits: Normal lung showed higher cumulative top 100 clone frequency than tumor.

CDR3 length equals 10 residues. Per germline, CDR1 DFQATT and CDR2 SNEGSKA (reference sequence). Trimming shortened V by 6 bases and J by 9 bases, and 9 bases separated the two germline ends. A note on this clonotype: Antigen unknown.

The library came from three nested PCR rounds adapted from ARM-PCR protocols. A single record per CDR3 protein comes from TCRdb applying MiXCR to the multiplex PCR reads. The table includes about 60,000 distinct CDR3 sequences, over 60% detected once. This TCR came from a man between 65 and 85 years old with non-small cell lung cancer. This chain joins TRBV20-1 and TRBJ2-1, with unresolved D. What was sequenced was distant non-tumor lung tissue. CDR3 sequence (DNA): TGCAGTGCGATCCTTGGTGAGCAGTTCTTC. As protein: CSAILGEQFF.